Presented here are 27 T cell receptor beta chains from one specimen sequenced in a study of T cells in Graves' hyperthyroidism and ophthalmopathy. TCR beta CDR3 region amplification was performed from RNA transcripts. During a first-round RT-PCR of the TCR CDR3, the HTBI primer set was used. TCRdb passed the multiplex PCR reads through MiXCR, listing each CDR3 protein once. The sample lists 550,000 to 700,000 distinct CDR3 sequences, around 46% occurring once. The sample taken for sequencing was peripheral blood or thyroid tissue (not recorded which). These receptors all stem from an adult woman with Graves' disease, either hyperthyroidism or ophthalmopathy (not recorded which).

The V call is TRBV7-2, the J call TRBJ2-7; D is undetermined. The J call is doubtful: the DNA matches TRBJ2-1 better. The CDR3 loop spans 17 amino acids. In germline, CDR1 is SGHTA, CDR2 FQGNSA. As DNA, the CDR3 is TGTGCCAGCAGGTACACACCACGATCCTCGGCCAAGCATGAGCAGTTCTTC. Protein sequence: CASRYTPRSSAKHEQFF.

This chain uses TRBV5-1 with TRBJ1-1; D remains ambiguous. V was clipped by 0 bases and J by 5 bases, with 14 bases between them. CDR1 is SGHRS, CDR2 YFSETQ, per germline. This CDR3 has 15 amino acids. The CDR3 loop is CASSLDNTGETEAFF. CDR3 nucleotide sequence: TGCGCCAGCAGCTTGGACAACACCGGGGAGACTGAAGCTTTCTTT.

This clonotype was counted at least ten times. The rearrangement links TRBV12-3 or TRBV12-4 to TRBJ1-4; D is uncertain. The CDR3 is 12 residues long. V gave up 4 bases and J gave up 6 bases, with 6 bases separating them. CDR3 coding DNA: TGTGCCAGCAGTTCCGGGTATGAAAAACTGTTTTTT. Translating gives CASSSGYEKLFF.

This clonotype was seen many times. The gene calls are TRBV12-3 or TRBV12-4 and TRBJ1-5, with 9 bases matching TRBD1. This CDR3 is built from 14 residues. V shed 3 bases and J 6 bases; nucleotides not matched to a gene: 3. CDR3 sequence: CASSLGTGRQPQHF. CDR3 nucleotide sequence: TGTGCCAGCAGTTTGGGGACAGGGCGTCAGCCCCAGCATTTT.

This clonotype has just one count. The gene calls are TRBV19 and TRBJ1-1; a weak D match, TRBD1 (5 bases). The CDR3 spans 14 residues. V shed 6 bases and J shed 1 base, with 12 bases lying between them. The germline gives CDR1 LNHDA, CDR2 SQIVND (reference sequence). The CDR3 loop is CASRQSGENTEAFF. The DNA for the CDR3 is TGTGCCAGTAGGCAATCGGGGGAGAACACTGAAGCTTTCTTT.

This clonotype was observed at least ten times. The chain carries TRBV4-1 and TRBJ1-2, with 9 nucleotides matching TRBD1. The germline CDR1 and CDR2 sequences are MGHRA and YSYEKL. Trimming took 4 bases from V and 6 from J; bases not matched to a gene: 9. CDR3 size: 15 residues. CDR3 protein: CASSPTPGQGDGYTF. DNA for the CDR3: TGCGCCAGCAGCCCTACCCCGGGACAGGGAGATGGCTACACCTTC.

V usage is TRBV20-1 and J usage is TRBJ2-5; 9 bases are shared with TRBD1. The ends lost 2 bases at V and 1 base at J; junction bases unmatched: 5. CDR3 length: 15 residues. CDR1 and CDR2 from the germline V gene are DFQATT and SNEGSKA (reference sequence). For the CDR3, the DNA is TGCAGTGCTAGACCGGACAGGGGAGGCCAAGAGACCCAGTACTTC. Its translation is CSARPDRGGQETQYF.

The CDR3 is CASSFGVPRSNQPQHF. Written as DNA, the CDR3 is TGTGCCAGCAGTTTCGGAGTCCCTAGGAGCAATCAGCCCCAGCATTTT. The chain uses TRBV12-3 or TRBV12-4 and TRBJ1-5, with D uncertain. The CDR3 spans 16 residues. V dropped 3 bases and J dropped 1 base, with 13 bases sitting between them.

The table lists this clonotype with many counts. The gene calls are TRBV9 and TRBJ1-4; no firm D call. Germline V lookup: CDR1 SGDLS, CDR2 YYNGEE. CDR3 length: 12 residues. Deletions cut 3 bases from V and 7 bases from J, with 7 bases between. CDR3 residues: CASSERGEKLFF. The CDR3 coding sequence is TGTGCCAGCAGCGAGCGGGGTGAAAAACTGTTTTTT.

This clonotype has just a few counts. A read error may explain this, as a much larger clone is one base away. The V call is TRBV7-8, the J call TRBJ2-7, with D possibly TRBD2 on 6 matching bases. This CDR3 region has 16 residues. The germline gives CDR1 SGHVS, CDR2 FQNEAQ. The DNA for the CDR3 is TGTTCCAGCAGCTTTTCTCCGGGGGTAGGCTCCTACGAGCAGTACTTC. Amino acid sequence: CSSSFSPGVGSYEQYF. The full variable domain, with the rest looked up from reference TRBV7-8 and TRBJ2-7, is GAGVSQSPRYKVAKRGQDVALRCDPISGHVSLFWYQQALGQGPEFLTYFQNEAQLDKSGLPSDRFFAERPEGSVSTLKIQRTQQEDSAVYLCSSSFSPGVGSYEQYFGPGTRLTVT.

The rearrangement uses TRBV19 and TRBJ1-2; D is possibly TRBD1 (6 bases). The V end lost 5 bases, the J end lost 4 bases, and 14 bases lay between the germline ends. From germline, CDR1 is LNHDA and CDR2 SQIVND (reference sequence). This CDR3 comprises 14 residues. DNA of the CDR3: TGTGCCAGTAGTTCGGCTCGAGGGGGCTATGGCTACACCTTC. As protein: CASSSARGGYGYTF.

This clonotype has at least ten counts. The chain links TRBV19 to TRBJ2-7, with 8 bases that match TRBD1. V trimming: 3 bases; J trimming: 2 bases; junction bases outside the gene matches: 3. This CDR3 has 14 residues. Germline values: CDR1 LNHDA, CDR2 SQIVND (reference sequence). DNA of the CDR3: TGTGCCAGTAGTATGGACAGGGCTCCCTACGAGCAGTACTTC. It yields the protein CASSMDRAPYEQYF.

This chain uses TRBV13 with TRBJ2-2; TRBD2 matches 7 bases. The CDR3 extends over 15 amino acids. Germline V gene lookup returns CDR1 PRHDT and CDR2 FYEKMQ (reference sequence). With V trimmed by 4 bases and J by 7 bases, 9 bases remained unmatched. As DNA, the CDR3 is TGTGCCAGCAGCTCGGCGGGAGAACCTGGCGGGGAGCTGTTTTTT. This encodes CASSSAGEPGGELFF.

The V and J genes are TRBV5-1 and TRBJ1-1; no clear D. The CDR3 runs 14 residues. Germline V CDR1 and CDR2: SGHRS, YFSETQ. V dropped 0 bases and J dropped 1 base, with 7 bases sitting between them. The CDR3, as DNA: TGCGCCAGCAGCTTGGCACTACGGAACACTGAAGCTTTCTTT. This sequence encodes CASSLALRNTEAFF.

The chain is built from TRBV15 and TRBJ1-1, with 9 bases fitting TRBD1. With 8 bases clipped from V and 7 bases from J, the junction kept 8 bases outside the gene matches. Germline CDR1 is LNHNV and CDR2 is YYDKDF (reference sequence). The CDR3 is 13 residues long. The CDR3 spells CATQGQGSFEAFF. CDR3 bases: TGTGCCACCCAAGGACAGGGGAGTTTTGAAGCTTTCTTT. The whole variable domain, filled in from reference TRBV15 and TRBJ1-1, reads DAMVIQNPRYQVTQFGKPVTLSCSQTLNHNVMYWYQQKSSQAPKLLFHYYDKDFNNEADTPDNFQSRRPNTSFCFLDIRSPGLGDTAMYLCATQGQGSFEAFFGQGTRLTVV.

V gene TRBV5-1 combines with J gene TRBJ1-1; the D is unclear. The germline V gene has CDR1 SGHRS and CDR2 YFSETQ. V dropped 2 bases and J dropped 6 bases, with 8 bases sitting between them. CDR3 size: 12 residues. The chain's CDR3 is CASSLNTAEAFF. CDR3 bases: TGCGCCAGCAGCTTAAATACGGCTGAAGCTTTCTTT. Using reference TRBV5-1 and TRBJ1-1 for the parts outside the CDR3, the full variable domain is KAGVTQTPRYLIKTRGQQVTLSCSPISGHRSVSWYQQTPGQGLQFLFEYFSETQRNKGNFPGRFSGRQFSNSRSEMNVSTLELGDSALYLCASSLNTAEAFFGQGTRLTVV.

The rearrangement uses TRBV7-8 and TRBJ2-2; D unclear. The CDR3 totals 13 residues. With 2 bases removed from V and 6 bases from J, the gap between germline ends came to 7 bases. CDR1 is SGHVS and CDR2 is FQNEAQ in the germline V gene. The CDR3 region has the DNA TGTGCCAGCAGCTTACCGTGGGCCGGGGAGCTGTTTTTT. Its protein product is CASSLPWAGELFF.

Note on this clonotype: The junction and the germline gene differ at one end; a read error may be behind it. V is TRBV20-1 and J is TRBJ2-6; D might be TRBD1 (6 bases). This CDR3 has 14 amino acids. Germline CDR1 is DFQATT and CDR2 is SNEGSKA (reference sequence). The CDR3 sequence is CSARDWVGANVLTF. The DNA of the CDR3 is TGCAGTGCTAGGGACTGGGTGGGGGCTAACGTCCTGACTTTC.

This clonotype came up a few times. The rearrangement links TRBV11-2 to TRBJ1-1; D is undetermined. CDR1 and CDR2 from the germline V gene are SGHAT and FQNNGV. V shed 3 bases and J shed 2 bases, with 10 bases lying between them. This CDR3 region has 14 residues. The CDR3 here is CASSFGLVNTEAFF. CDR3 coding DNA: TGTGCCAGCAGCTTTGGGCTGGTAAACACTGAAGCTTTCTTT.

The chain uses TRBV10-2 and TRBJ2-5, with D unresolved. Trimming shortened V by 5 bases and J by 0 bases, and 10 bases separated the two germline ends. Germline-derived CDR1 and CDR2 are WSHSY and SAAADI. The CDR3 is 14 residues long. The CDR3 loop reads CASSISSNQETQYF. CDR3 DNA: TGCGCCAGCAGTATTAGCAGCAACCAAGAGACCCAGTACTTC.

Points on this clonotype: Sequence at one end of the junction differs from germline and may be a read error. The V call is TRBV29-1, the J call TRBJ2-5, with D possibly matching TRBD2 (6 bases). CDR1 SQVTM and CDR2 ANQGSEA come from the germline V gene. The CDR3 runs 13 residues. The CDR3 sequence: CSTPDPGGETRYF. The DNA for the CDR3 is TGCAGCACCCCGGACCCCGGCGGGGAGACCCGGTACTTC.

In this sample, this clonotype turned up many times. The rearrangement links TRBV7-2 to TRBJ1-1; D is undetermined. The V and J ends lost 3 bases and 1 base respectively, with 6 bases between them. The CDR3 length is 13 residues. Germline assignment: CDR1 SGHTA and CDR2 FQGNSA. DNA of the CDR3: TGTGCCAGCAGCTTCTCCCCGAACACTGAAGCTTTCTTT. This codes for CASSFSPNTEAFF.

Note on this clonotype: An end of the junction does not agree with germline; a read error may underlie this. This chain links TRBV10-2 with TRBJ2-5; D tentatively fits TRBD1 or TRBD2 (5 bases each). Germline V gene data show CDR1 as WSHSY and CDR2 as SAAADI. CDR3 size: 14 residues. The CDR3 DNA follows: TGTGCCAGCAGTCCACCGGGACGGTTCGAGACCCAGTACTTC. Translation gives CASSPPGRFETQYF.

This clonotype was detected only a few times. This chain links TRBV28 with TRBJ1-5, with no clear D. V dropped 8 bases and J dropped 7 bases, with 18 bases sitting between them. Germline V CDR1 and CDR2: MDHEN, SYDVKM. CDR3 length: 14 residues. As DNA, the CDR3 is TGTGCCAGCTATACCTACGGTGGCGGCCAGCCCCAGCATTTT. Translated, it gives CASYTYGGGQPQHF.

J is TRBJ2-5 and V is TRBV10-3; possibly TRBD1 for D (6 bases). V shed 6 bases and J shed 5 bases, with 22 bases lying between them. Germline-derived CDR1 and CDR2 are ENHRY and SYGVKD. This CDR3 region has 16 residues. The CDR3 DNA reads TGTGCCATCAGCCAAGAACAGGGTCATCAGGGGGAGACCCAGTACTTC. Its translation: CAISQEQGHQGETQYF.

This clonotype was found many times. The chain links TRBV11-2 to TRBJ2-5; D gene unclear. CDR1 is SGHAT and CDR2 is FQNNGV in the germline V gene. The CDR3 has 13 amino acids. The V gene lost 5 bases and the J gene lost 5 bases, with 12 bases spanning the gap. The CDR3 region is CASSPNPRETQYF. Written as DNA, the CDR3 is TGTGCCAGCAGCCCAAACCCCCGGGAGACCCAGTACTTC.

This clonotype occurred a few times. The chain employs TRBV20-1 and TRBJ2-7; 14 bases are a match to TRBD2. Germline values: CDR1 DFQATT, CDR2 SNEGSKA (reference sequence). This CDR3 region has 17 residues. The V gene end was trimmed by 2 bases and the J gene end by 3 bases; junction bases not matched to a gene: 9. The CDR3 nucleotides are TGCAGTGCTAGAACGTCCGGGACTAGCGGGAGTGTCTACGAGCAGTACTTC. It yields the protein CSARTSGTSGSVYEQYF.